What follows are 14 T cell receptor beta chains derived from one specimen sequenced in a study of OX40 agonist ivuxolimab in advanced cancers. The protocol was immunoSEQ multiplex PCR, while the TCRdb copy is restricted to in-frame clones and leaves out a portion. Of about 64,000 clones listed, roughly 89% are singletons. Here the sequenced sample was CD4+ or CD8+ T cells sorted from blood, taken in a trial of the OX40 agonist ivuxolimab. The receptors shown here come from an adult with an advanced solid tumor such as melanoma, head and neck, liver or kidney cancer.

V and J are TRBV15 and TRBJ1-2, with 7 bases matching TRBD1. The CDR3 totals 13 residues. V shed 1 base and J 8 bases; nucleotides not matched to a gene: 4. From germline, CDR1 is LNHNV and CDR2 YYDKDF (reference sequence). The CDR3 reads CATSRVGGGGYTF. CDR3 bases: TGTGCCACCAGCAGAGTGGGAGGGGGCGGCTACACCTTC.

The chain carries TRBV6-1 and TRBJ2-6, with D uncertain. CDR1 is MNHNS, CDR2 SASEGT, per germline. CDR3 length equals 15 residues. The V and J ends lost 2 bases and 0 bases respectively, with 5 bases between them. The CDR3 reads CASSEYGSGANVLTF. The CDR3 region has the DNA TGTGCCAGCAGTGAATACGGCTCTGGGGCCAACGTCCTGACTTTC.

This clone was detected only a few times. This chain links TRBV28 with TRBJ1-2; a weak D match, TRBD1 (6 bases). The germline V gene has CDR1 MDHEN and CDR2 SYDVKM. The CDR3 is 12 amino acids. Trimming took off 2 bases at V and 12 bases at J, with 13 bases between the two ends. CDR3 nucleotide sequence: TGTGCCAGCAGTTTAAGCAGGGGCCGAGACACCTTC. Protein product: CASSLSRGRDTF.

The gene calls are TRBV28 and TRBJ2-7, with D perhaps matching TRBD2 (5 bases). The CDR3 covers 12 residues. Looked up from germline, CDR1 is MDHEN and CDR2 is SYDVKM. Trimming cost V 7 bases and J 4 bases, with 11 bases left between them. The CDR3 region has the DNA TGTGCCAGCAACTCAGAGCGGTACGAGCAGTACTTC. The encoded protein is CASNSERYEQYF.

The gene calls are TRBV18 and TRBJ2-5, with D hard to call. CDR3 length: 14 amino acids. V was clipped by 2 bases and J by 2 bases, with 9 bases between them. Germline CDR1 reads KGHSH; CDR2 reads LQKENI. The CDR3 bases are TGTGCCAGCTCACCATACGCCGGACAAGAGACCCAGTACTTC. Translated: CASSPYAGQETQYF.

V gene TRBV6-5 combines with J gene TRBJ1-2; D is unresolved. The V end lost 3 bases, the J end lost 5 bases, and 7 bases lay between the germline ends. Germline V CDR1 and CDR2: MNHEY, SVGAGI. This CDR3 is built from 12 residues. CDR3 nucleotides: TGTGCCAGCAGTTATGGAATGTATGGCTACACCTTC. Protein: CASSYGMYGYTF.

This clone appeared once. The chain recombines TRBV5-6 with TRBJ2-7; D is ambiguous. The CDR3 covers 14 residues. The V gene lost 3 bases and the J gene lost 5 bases, with 15 bases spanning the gap. The germline V gene has CDR1 SGHDT and CDR2 YYEEEE. DNA for the CDR3: TGTGCCAGCAGCTCATTGACCTGGAAGGACGAGCAGTACTTC. It translates to CASSSLTWKDEQYF.

This sequence joins TRBV30 and TRBJ2-3; 11 nucleotides align to TRBD2. The CDR3 is 16 residues long. V was clipped by 0 bases and J by 1 base; unmatched bases: 3. Germline V lookup: CDR1 GTSNPN, CDR2 SVGIG (reference sequence). CDR3 sequence reads: CAWSVLGLAGTDTQYF. Here the CDR3 DNA reads TGTGCCTGGAGTGTACTGGGACTAGCGGGCACAGATACGCAGTATTTT.

This clone was detected once. The rearrangement joins TRBV28 to TRBJ2-5; 7 nucleotides align to TRBD2. The CDR3 spans 15 residues. Germline CDR1 MDHEN, CDR2 SYDVKM. V lost 2 bases, J lost 4 bases, and 7 bases stayed unmatched. Here the CDR3 DNA reads TGTGCCAGCAGTTTACGTGGGAGGGCGGCAGAGACCCAGTACTTC. Its translation is CASSLRGRAAETQYF.

V is TRBV18 and J is TRBJ1-4, with D uncertain. V was trimmed by 3 bases and J by 0 bases, leaving 8 bases between them. The CDR3 runs 15 residues. Germline V gene lookup returns CDR1 KGHSH and CDR2 LQKENI. The CDR3 is CASSPTRTTNEKLFF. CDR3 DNA: TGTGCCAGCTCACCGACCAGAACAACTAATGAAAAACTGTTTTTT.

This clone was detected once. The chain links TRBV7-8 to TRBJ2-5; 7 positions match TRBD2. The CDR3 runs 16 residues. CDR1 is SGHVS and CDR2 is FQNEAQ in the germline V gene. The V and J ends lost 5 bases and 4 bases, in that order; junction bases with no gene match: 13. CDR3 in amino acids: CASSPHSGTTSETQYF. As DNA, the CDR3 is TGTGCCAGCAGCCCACACTCCGGGACTACATCAGAGACCCAGTACTTC.

The chain combines TRBV9 with TRBJ2-5; D perhaps matches TRBD1 (6 bases). The V end lost 0 bases, the J end lost 4 bases, and 16 bases lay between the germline ends. Germline CDR1 reads SGDLS; CDR2 reads YYNGEE. CDR3 length: 16 amino acids. CDR3 DNA: TGTGCCAGCAGCGTAGATGGGGGCCAGTGGGGAGAGACCCAGTACTTC. Translated, it gives CASSVDGGQWGETQYF. The entire variable domain, with the rest obtained from reference TRBV9 and TRBJ2-5, is as follows: DSGVTQTPKHLITATGQRVTLRCSPRSGDLSVYWYQQSLDQGLQFLIQYYNGEERAKGNILERFSAQQFPDLHSELNLSSLELGDSALYFCASSVDGGQWGETQYFGPGTRLLVL.

V usage is TRBV4-1 and J usage is TRBJ1-2; 7 nucleotides agree with TRBD1. Trimming at V came to 2 bases and at J to 3 bases, leaving 12 bases not matched to a gene. CDR1 is MGHRA, CDR2 YSYEKL, per germline. The CDR3 spans 17 residues. The CDR3 region has the DNA TGCGCCAGCAGCCAAACTCCACAGGGGCCGATCTACTATGGCTACACCTTC. Protein sequence: CASSQTPQGPIYYGYTF.

J is TRBJ2-2 and V is TRBV6-1; D might be TRBD1 or TRBD2, each matching 5 bases. CDR1 MNHNS and CDR2 SASEGT come from the germline V gene. V lost 6 bases to trimming and J lost 4 bases, with 12 bases between them. The CDR3 loop spans 14 amino acids. CDR3 DNA sequence: TGTGCCAGCAGAGGGACCCGAGGCACCGGGGAGCTGTTTTTT. This sequence encodes CASRGTRGTGELFF.